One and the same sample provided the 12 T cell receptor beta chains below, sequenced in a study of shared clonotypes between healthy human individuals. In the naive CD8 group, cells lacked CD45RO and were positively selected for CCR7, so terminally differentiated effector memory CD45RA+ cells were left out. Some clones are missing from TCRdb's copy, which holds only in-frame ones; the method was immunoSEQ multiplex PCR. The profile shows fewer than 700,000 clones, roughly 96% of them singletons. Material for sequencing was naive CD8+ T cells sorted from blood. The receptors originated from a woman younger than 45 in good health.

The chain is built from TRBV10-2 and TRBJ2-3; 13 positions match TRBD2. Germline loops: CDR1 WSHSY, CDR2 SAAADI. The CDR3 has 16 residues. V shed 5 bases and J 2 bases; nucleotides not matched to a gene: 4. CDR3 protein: CASSQTSGGITDTQYF. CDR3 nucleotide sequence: TGCGCCAGCAGTCAGACTAGCGGGGGGATCACAGATACGCAGTATTTT.

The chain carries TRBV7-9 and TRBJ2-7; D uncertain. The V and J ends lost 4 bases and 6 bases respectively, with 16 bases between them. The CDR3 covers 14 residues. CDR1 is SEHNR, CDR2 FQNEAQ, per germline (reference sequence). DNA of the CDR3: TGTGCCAGCAGCTCCCTTTACTCCCAACCCGAGCAGTACTTC. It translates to CASSSLYSQPEQYF.

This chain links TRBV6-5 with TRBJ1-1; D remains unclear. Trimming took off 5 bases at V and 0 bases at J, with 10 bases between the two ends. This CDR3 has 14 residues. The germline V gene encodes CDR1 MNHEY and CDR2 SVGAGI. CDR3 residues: CASSTGVMNTEAFF. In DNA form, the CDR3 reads TGTGCCAGCAGTACGGGAGTCATGAACACTGAAGCTTTCTTT.

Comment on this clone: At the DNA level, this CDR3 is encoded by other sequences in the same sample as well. The CDR3 loop reads CASSLGDSYEQYF. The CDR3 region has the DNA TGTGCCAGCAGCTTAGGGGATTCCTACGAGCAGTACTTC. V is TRBV7-9 and J is TRBJ2-7; D gene ambiguous. The germline V and J ends were trimmed by 1 base and 1 base, with 5 bases remaining between them. This CDR3 has 13 amino acids. Germline CDR1 reads SEHNR; CDR2 reads FQNEAQ (reference sequence).

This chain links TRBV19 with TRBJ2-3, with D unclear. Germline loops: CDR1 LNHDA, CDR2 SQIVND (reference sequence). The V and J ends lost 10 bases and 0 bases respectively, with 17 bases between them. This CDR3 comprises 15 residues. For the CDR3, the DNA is TGTGCCACAAGGAGTCGGAGACCGAGCACAGATACGCAGTATTTT. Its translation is CATRSRRPSTDTQYF.

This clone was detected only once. Here the CDR3 reads CASSLVAGSYEQYF. DNA for the CDR3: TGTGCCAGCAGTTTAGTAGCGGGGTCCTACGAGCAGTACTTC. The gene calls are TRBV28 and TRBJ2-7; 8 positions match TRBD2. There are 14 residues in the CDR3. CDR1 MDHEN and CDR2 SYDVKM come from the germline V gene. The junction had 1 base not matched to a gene; V was cut back by 2 bases and J by 1 base.

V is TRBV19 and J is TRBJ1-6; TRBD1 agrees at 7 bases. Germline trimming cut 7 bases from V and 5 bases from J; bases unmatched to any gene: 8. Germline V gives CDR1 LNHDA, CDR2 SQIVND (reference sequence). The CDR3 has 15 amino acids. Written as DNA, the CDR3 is TGTGCCAGTACACCAACAGGGGCCAATAATTCACCCCTCCACTTT. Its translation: CASTPTGANNSPLHF.

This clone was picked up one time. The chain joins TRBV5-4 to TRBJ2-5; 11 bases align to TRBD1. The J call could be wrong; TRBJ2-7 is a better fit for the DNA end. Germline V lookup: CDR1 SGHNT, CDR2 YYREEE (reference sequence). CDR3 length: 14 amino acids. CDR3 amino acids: CASSYRTGGDEQYF. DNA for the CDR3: TGTGCCAGCAGCTACCGGACAGGGGGCGACGAGCAGTACTTC.

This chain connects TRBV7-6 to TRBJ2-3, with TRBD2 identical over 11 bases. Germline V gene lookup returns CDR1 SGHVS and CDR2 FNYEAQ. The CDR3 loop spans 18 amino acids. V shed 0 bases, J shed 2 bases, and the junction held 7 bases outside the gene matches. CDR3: CASSLAELAGELTDTQYF. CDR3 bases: TGTGCCAGCAGCTTAGCGGAACTAGCGGGAGAGCTCACAGATACGCAGTATTTT.

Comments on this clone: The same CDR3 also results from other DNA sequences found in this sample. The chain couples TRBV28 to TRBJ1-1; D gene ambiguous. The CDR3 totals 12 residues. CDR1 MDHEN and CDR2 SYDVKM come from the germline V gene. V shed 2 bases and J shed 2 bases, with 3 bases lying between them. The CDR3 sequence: CASSLGNTEAFF. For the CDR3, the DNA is TGTGCCAGCAGTTTAGGAAACACTGAAGCTTTCTTT. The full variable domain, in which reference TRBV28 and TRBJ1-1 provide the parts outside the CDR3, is DVKVTQSSRYLVKRTGEKVFLECVQDMDHENMFWYRQDPGLGLRLIYFSYDVKMKEKGDIPEGYSVSREKKERFSLILESASTNQTSMYLCASSLGNTEAFFGQGTRLTVV.

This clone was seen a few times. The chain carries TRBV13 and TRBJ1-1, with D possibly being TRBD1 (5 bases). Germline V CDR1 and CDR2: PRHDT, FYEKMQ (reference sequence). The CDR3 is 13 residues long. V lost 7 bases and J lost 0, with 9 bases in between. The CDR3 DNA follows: TGTGCCAGCACGGGGGAAATGAACACTGAAGCTTTCTTT. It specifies CASTGEMNTEAFF.

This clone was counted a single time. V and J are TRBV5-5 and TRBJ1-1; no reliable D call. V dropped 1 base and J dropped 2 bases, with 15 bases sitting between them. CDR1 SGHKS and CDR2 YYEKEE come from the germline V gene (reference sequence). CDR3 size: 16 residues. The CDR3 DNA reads TGTGCCAGCAGCTTGACTTCCCACCCAAAAAACACTGAAGCTTTCTTT. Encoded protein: CASSLTSHPKNTEAFF.